The T cell receptor (beta chain) described here comes from a study of blood T cell repertoires in COVID-19 (dated by TCRdb to about 2020). Background on the whole study: Samples covering the acute and convalescent phases of COVID-19 were provided by collaborators in the United States, Italy and Spain. Sample metadata almost always included a de-identified subject ID, COVID-19 status, age in years and sex. The repertoires were made available in a free public database intended to serve as a resource for research on the immune response to SARS-CoV-2. Samples were obtained from the ongoing ImmuneRACE study (first 160 participants) and from 950 to 1,500 subjects provided by 6 global collaborators. Where HLA class I and class II types were available, the types were taken from metadata supplied by the sample provider, not from assay-based typing. The prospective study material was composed of cDNA or gDNA derived from T cells, B-cell-depleted T cells, or PBMCs. The dataset comprised deeply sampled blood TCRbeta repertoires from subjects exposed to, actively infected with, or recovered from COVID-19.

For this clone: The antigen it recognizes is unknown. No clone much larger than this one lies a single base away; base qualities are absent.

There are 15 amino acids in the CDR3, from cysteine to phenylalanine inclusive. CDR3 DNA is the only sequence kept; it has 45 bases, read in frame from the first base. The germline ends are 10 bases apart after V is trimmed by 1 base and J by 3 bases. The germline V gene specifies SNHLY as CDR1 and FYNNEI as CDR2. Each collaborating institution followed its own protocols to collect whole blood in K2EDTA tubes. Collaborator samples were shipped for TCRbeta analysis as frozen whole blood, isolated PBMCs, or DNA extracted from either sample type. Results the study describes overall, beyond this receptor: Clinical and demographic metadata were provided uncurated, with the amount varying by source and participant.

TCRbeta CDR3 regions were amplified from genomic DNA by means of the immunoSEQ Assay, a bias-controlled multiplex PCR. In the original analysis: The number of nucleated cells in each sample was estimated from the amplification of reference gene primers within the assay. To quantify the absolute abundance of each unique TCRbeta CDR3 rearrangement, sequence reads were collapsed and filtered. For each sample, productive Simpson clonality was calculated as the square root of Simpson's diversity index over productive rearrangements. Imported from immuneACCESS, the table was reduced by TCRdb to in-frame sequences with V and J called. These copies leave out some clones; in studies compared against another copy, an unresolved V gene accounts for under half, and the cause of the remainder is not known. V, J and clone size are those of that table, while D and trimming were read from the DNA. This sample is represented by tens of thousands of clones; 65% to 85% of them were singletons. The ten largest clones represent about 6% of the sample.

The sequenced material came from peripheral blood. This chain joins TRBV2 to TRBJ1-5; the D gene is perhaps TRBD1, on 6 matching bases. The sequence was obtained from a woman aged 45 to 65 with active or convalescent COVID-19. The nucleotides read TGTGCCAGCAGTGAAGTCAGGGGATCCAATCAGCCCCAGCATTTT. It translates as CASSEVRGSNQPQHF.